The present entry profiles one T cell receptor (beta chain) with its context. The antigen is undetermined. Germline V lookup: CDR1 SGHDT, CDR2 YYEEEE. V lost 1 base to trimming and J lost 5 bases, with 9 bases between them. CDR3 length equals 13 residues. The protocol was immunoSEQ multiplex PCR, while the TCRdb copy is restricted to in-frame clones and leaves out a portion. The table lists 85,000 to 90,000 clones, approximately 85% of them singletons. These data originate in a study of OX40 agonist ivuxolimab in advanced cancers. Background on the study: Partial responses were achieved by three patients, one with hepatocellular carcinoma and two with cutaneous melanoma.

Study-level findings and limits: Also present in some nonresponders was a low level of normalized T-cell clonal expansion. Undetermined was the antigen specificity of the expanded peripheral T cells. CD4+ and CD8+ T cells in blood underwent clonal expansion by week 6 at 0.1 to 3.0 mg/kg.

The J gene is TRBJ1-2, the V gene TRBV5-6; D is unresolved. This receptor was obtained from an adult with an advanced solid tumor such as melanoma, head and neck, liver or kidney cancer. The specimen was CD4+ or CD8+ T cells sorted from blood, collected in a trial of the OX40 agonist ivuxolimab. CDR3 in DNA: TGTGCCAGCAGCTTGAGCAGGTTATATGGCTACACCTTC. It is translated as CASSLSRLYGYTF.